Below, 8 T cell receptor beta chains from the same sample are listed, as sequenced in a study of T cell responses to AZD1222 COVID-19 vaccine. Here immunoSEQ multiplex PCR was the method, and the copy in TCRdb shows in-frame clones only, minus some. This table has some 130,000 clones, under 95% appearing once. Specimen: peripheral blood, collected 28 days after the second AZD1222 dose. These receptors originate from an adult who received the AZD1222 COVID-19 vaccine.

This clone was picked up one time. The chain combines TRBV19 with TRBJ1-1, with a tentative D call TRBD1 (5 bases). V was trimmed by 10 bases and J by 3 bases, leaving 15 bases between them. Germline CDR1 LNHDA, CDR2 SQIVND (reference sequence). The CDR3 has 13 residues. Here the CDR3 DNA reads TGTGCCACCTCCCCAGGGTTTGACACTGAAGCTTTCTTT. Protein product: CATSPGFDTEAFF.

This chain uses TRBV6-5 with TRBJ2-1; maybe TRBD1 (6 bases). V was trimmed by 5 bases and J by 4 bases, leaving 15 bases between them. The CDR3 is made up of 15 amino acids. The V gene's germline CDR1 is MNHEY and CDR2 SVGAGI. CDR3 loop: CASSLRQVVYNEQFF. The CDR3 DNA reads TGTGCCAGCAGTCTTCGACAGGTCGTTTACAATGAGCAGTTCTTC.

The genes are TRBV14 and TRBJ1-1; possibly TRBD1 for D (5 bases). V lost 1 base to trimming and J lost 4 bases, with 19 bases between them. The CDR3 totals 17 residues. CDR1 is SGHDN and CDR2 is FVKESK in the germline V gene. The chain's CDR3 is CASSQVGRESGSTEAFF. The CDR3 DNA sequence: TGTGCCAGCAGCCAAGTTGGCAGGGAATCCGGCAGCACTGAAGCTTTCTTT.

The chain uses TRBV13 and TRBJ2-7; weak D call: TRBD1 (6 bases). The CDR3 runs to 14 residues. V lost 5 bases and J lost 0, with 11 bases in between. CDR1 PRHDT and CDR2 FYEKMQ come from the germline V gene (reference sequence). The CDR3 sequence is CASSPRGPSYEQYF. The CDR3 DNA is TGTGCCAGCAGCCCCAGGGGCCCCTCCTACGAGCAGTACTTC.

The rearrangement uses TRBV2 and TRBJ2-1; no clear D gene. The CDR3 totals 15 residues. Deletions cut 8 bases from V and 4 bases from J, with 18 bases between. Germline CDR1 and CDR2: SNHLY and FYNNEI. CDR3 bases: TGTGCCAGCTTGTCGGACCCGCCATTTTACAATGAGCAGTTCTTC. Residues: CASLSDPPFYNEQFF. The full variable domain, its missing parts supplied by reference TRBV2 and TRBJ2-1, is EPEVTQTPSHQVTQMGQEVILRCVPISNHLYFYWYRQILGQKVEFLVSFYNNEISEKSEIFDDQFSVERPDGSNFTLKIRSTKLEDSAMYFCASLSDPPFYNEQFFGPGTRLTVL.

The chain carries TRBV5-1 and TRBJ2-1; 14 bases line up with TRBD2. In germline, CDR1 is SGHRS, CDR2 YFSETQ. V shed 4 bases and J 7 bases; nucleotides not matched to a gene: 7. The CDR3 is made up of 16 amino acids. The CDR3 DNA reads TGCGCCAGCAGCCAGACTAGCGGGAGGGGTAGGAATGAGCAGTTCTTC. Protein sequence: CASSQTSGRGRNEQFF.

V is TRBV29-1 and J is TRBJ2-3, with TRBD1 identical over 8 bases. The V gene end was trimmed by 7 bases and the J gene end by 6 bases; junction bases not matched to a gene: 15. This CDR3 spans 15 amino acids. Looked up from germline, CDR1 is SQVTM and CDR2 is ANQGSEA. The CDR3 DNA reads TGCAGCGCCTACCCTGGGACAGGAATACGGGATACGCAGTATTTT. It codes for CSAYPGTGIRDTQYF.

V is TRBV7-9 and J is TRBJ2-1; D tentatively fits TRBD1 or TRBD2 (5 bases each). V lost 5 bases and J 6 bases, leaving 17 bases between the germline ends. This CDR3 is 15 amino acids long. CDR1 is SEHNR, CDR2 FQNEAQ, per germline (reference sequence). CDR3 DNA: TGTGCCAGCAGCCCCCAGGGTACTAGAGGCAATGAGCAGTTCTTC. This translates into CASSPQGTRGNEQFF.